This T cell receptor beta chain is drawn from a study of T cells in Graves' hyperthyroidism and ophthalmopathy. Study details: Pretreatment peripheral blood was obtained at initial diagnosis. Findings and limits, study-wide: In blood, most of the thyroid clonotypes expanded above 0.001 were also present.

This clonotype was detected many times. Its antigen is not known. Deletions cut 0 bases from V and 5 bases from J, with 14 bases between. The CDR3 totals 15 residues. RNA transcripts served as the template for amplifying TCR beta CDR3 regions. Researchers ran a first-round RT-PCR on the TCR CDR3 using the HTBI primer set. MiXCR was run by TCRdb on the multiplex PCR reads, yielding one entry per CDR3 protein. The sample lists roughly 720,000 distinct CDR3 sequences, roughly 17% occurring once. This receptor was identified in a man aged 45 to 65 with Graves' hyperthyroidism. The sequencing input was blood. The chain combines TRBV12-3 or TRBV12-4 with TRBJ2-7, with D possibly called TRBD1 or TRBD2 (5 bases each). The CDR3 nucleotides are TGTGCCAGCAGTTTAGCGTTCGGGGCGGTACACGAGCAGTACTTC. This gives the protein CASSLAFGAVHEQYF.